Sequencing of this T cell receptor (beta chain) was carried out in a study of shared T cell receptors in the human thymus. This CDR3 has 17 amino acids. The germline V gene has CDR1 MDHEN and CDR2 SYDVKM. Trimming took 8 bases from V and 14 from J, leaving 31 bases between them. Profiling relied on immunoSEQ multiplex PCR, and the TCRdb table lists in-frame clones only, not all of them. The table has approximately 730,000 clones, roughly 85% seen once; the top ten hold under 0.012%. The data also belong to a second study, concerning human thymus T cells. From that second work: Finnish infants who were healthy and having corrective surgery for congenital heart defects made up the donors. Thymic samples were excised during corrective heart operations. Blood and thymic repertoires both appeared biased in V and J gene usage. Related research examined unrelated individuals and reported that their thymic repertoires overlapped highly.

The chain joins TRBV28 to TRBJ1-6; D is possibly TRBD1 (5 bases). The sequence was collected from a girl under three years old with a congenital heart defect. Sequencing input: thymocytes. CDR3 coding DNA: TGTGCCAGCCGATTAGGCGGGGCAGGGAGACCCCGCTCAGCCCTCCACTTT. Its translation: CASRLGGAGRPRSALHF.